The source of this TCR beta chain is a study of shared clonotypes between healthy human individuals (TCRdb year 2020). Background for the entire study: A few men and two women, aged 18 to 49 years, made up the cohort. For each donor, three plates each were used for CD4 naive and CD4 memory, two plates were used for CD8 naive, and one plate was used for CD8 memory. Blood TCR repertoires of roughly five healthy adults were deeply sequenced to estimate repertoire size and the extent of clonotype sharing between individuals. To increase sequencing depth and limit assay-specific biases, different laboratories used diverse techniques to prepare libraries and sequence TCR repertoires. Leukapheresis yielded between about 0.94 and 8.9 billion PBMCs per donor. The study at large found these results: Sampling was limited to blood, and TCR repertoires in tissue likely differ from TCR repertoires in blood. Approximately 5% of naive CD4, more than 3% of naive CD8, 2.3% of memory CD4, and about 0.4% of memory CD8 clonotypes were shared across a few donors. Estimated clonotype richness was generally larger for naive than for memory subsets. Higher generation probabilities were observed for clonotypes shared by all four sorted-subset donors than for non-shared clonotypes. The small number of donors limited the genetic and exposure-history diversity represented. Pairwise subsampling indicated that sequencing depth was expected to affect the degree of clonotype sharing among donors. Even with the large sequencing depth, rarefaction of the sorted-subset datasets indicated that sequencing was incomplete.

CD8 naive samples consisted of CD45RO-negative cells that were positively selected for CCR7, yielding a CD45RA+CCR7+ population without TemRA cells. The donors were healthy, HIV-negative adults with no recently reported acute infections or vaccinations. Every donor was a Caucasian adult living in Nashville, Tennessee, USA. After blood collection by leukapheresis, PBMCs were isolated using Ficoll-Histopaque density gradient centrifugation and then cryopreserved in the vapor phase of liquid nitrogen. Analytical flow cytometry was used to check the purity and quantity of every magnetically sorted T cell population. Genomic DNA was isolated from each sorted fraction and quantified by UV absorbance on a Nanodrop 2000c. A remark on this clone: Its antigen has not been determined. The input lacks base qualities; no much larger clone sits a single base away.

Using the deep immunoSEQ assay, TCR CDR3 regions were amplified from genomic DNA by multiplex PCR. Extracted genomic DNA from each cell subset was distributed evenly across all wells of several immunoSEQ 96-well plates, and each plate was treated as a replicate. Each replicate PCR for sorted subsets received about 0.2 ug genomic DNA, equal to roughly 30,000 T cell genomes. Purified libraries were quantified with a Qubit 3.0 fluorometer, sized on a Bioanalyzer 2100, and re-quantified with the KAPA Library Quantification kit. Each immunoSEQ 96-well plate was sequenced on its own single-read 150-cycle Illumina NextSeq 550 flow cell. The authors processed their data as follows. Because the immunoSEQ output held only junctional sequences and lacked quality scores, the filtering could not match the filtering applied to full-length reads. To assign V/J genes and CDR3, sequences were annotated against IMGT germline references using PyIR, a Python wrapper for IgBLAST v1.9. Reads were removed for weak V/J assignments (E-value above 1e-6), missing CDR3, stop codons, out-of-frame junctions, or ambiguous translated residues. V3J clonotypes were defined by identical inferred V gene, J gene, and CDR3 amino acid sequence. Percentage overlap between repertoires was computed as shared unique clonotypes divided by the size of the smaller repertoire. Richness of each repertoire was evaluated using RTK rarefaction, the Chao1 estimator, and Recon v2.1 estimates of unobserved clonotypes. For all TCRbeta clonotypes obtained by the gDNA method from a handful of donors, generation probabilities were computed with OLGA. TCRdb mirrors the immuneACCESS table, restricted to in-frame sequences. Some clones are absent from its copies; in checked studies, under half trace to an unresolved V gene, and the reason for the others is unknown. The V and J calls and clone size are taken from that table; D and trimming were inferred from the DNA. The table for this sample lists about 1.9 million clones; roughly 95% of them were counted only once. The ten largest clonotypes hold about 1.7% of the sample.

Including cysteine and phenylalanine, the CDR3 has 15 amino acids. Only CDR3 DNA remains: 45 bases, in frame from the first base. CDR1 and CDR2 (MDHEN, SYDVKM) derive from the germline V gene. V is trimmed back by 6 bases and J by 6 bases, and the junction contains 9 bases that no gene match accounts for. The origin of this receptor is a man between 18 and 29 years old in good health. Some clones in this sample may be carry-over from other donors' samples. Input material: naive CD8+ T cells from PBMCs. The cell subset or site label corresponds to: CD45RA+CCR7+. The chain was built from TRBV28 and TRBJ2-7; TRBD1 aligns with 12 central bases. The DNA sequence is as follows: TGTGCCAGCAGGGAGGGGACAGGGGGCTGGGGCGAGCAGTACTTC. It translates as CASREGTGGWGEQYF.